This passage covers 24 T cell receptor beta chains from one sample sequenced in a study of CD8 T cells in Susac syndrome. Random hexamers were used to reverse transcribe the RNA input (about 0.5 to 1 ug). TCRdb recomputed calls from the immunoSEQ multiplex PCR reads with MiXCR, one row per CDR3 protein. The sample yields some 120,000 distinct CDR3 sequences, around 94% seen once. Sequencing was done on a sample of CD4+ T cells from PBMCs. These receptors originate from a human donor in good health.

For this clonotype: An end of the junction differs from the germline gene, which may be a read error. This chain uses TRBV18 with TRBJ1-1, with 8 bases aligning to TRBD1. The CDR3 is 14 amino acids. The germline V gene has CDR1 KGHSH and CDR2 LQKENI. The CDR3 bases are TGTGCCAGCTCGCCGACAGGGGTGAACACTAAAGCTTTCTTT. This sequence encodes CASSPTGVNTKAFF. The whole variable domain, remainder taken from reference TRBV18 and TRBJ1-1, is NAGVMQNPRHLVRRRGQEARLRCSPMKGHSHVYWYRQLPEEGLKFMVYLQKENIIDESGMPKERFSAEFPKEGPSILRIQQVVRGDSAAYFCASSPTGVNTKAFFGQGTRLTVV.

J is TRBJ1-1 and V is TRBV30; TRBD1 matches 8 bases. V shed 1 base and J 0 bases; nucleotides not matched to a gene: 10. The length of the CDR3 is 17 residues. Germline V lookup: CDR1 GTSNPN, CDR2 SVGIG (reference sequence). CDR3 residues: CAWSGGQGAIMNTEAFF. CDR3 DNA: TGTGCCTGGAGTGGGGGTCAGGGGGCGATTATGAACACTGAAGCTTTCTTT.

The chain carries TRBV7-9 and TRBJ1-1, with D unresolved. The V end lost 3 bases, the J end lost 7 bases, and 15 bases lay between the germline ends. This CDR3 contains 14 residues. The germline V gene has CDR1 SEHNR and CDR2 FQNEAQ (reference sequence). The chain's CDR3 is CASSFLAGNGEAFF. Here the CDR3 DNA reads TGTGCCAGCAGCTTTCTCGCGGGGAATGGTGAAGCTTTCTTT.

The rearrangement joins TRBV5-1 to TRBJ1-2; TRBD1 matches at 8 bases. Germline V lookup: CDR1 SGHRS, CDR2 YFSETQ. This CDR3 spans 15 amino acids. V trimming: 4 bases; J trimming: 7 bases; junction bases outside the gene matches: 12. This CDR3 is CASSLEQGAASGYTF. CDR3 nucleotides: TGCGCCAGCAGCCTTGAGCAGGGGGCGGCCTCTGGCTACACCTTC. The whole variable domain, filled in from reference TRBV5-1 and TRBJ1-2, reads KAGVTQTPRYLIKTRGQQVTLSCSPISGHRSVSWYQQTPGQGLQFLFEYFSETQRNKGNFPGRFSGRQFSNSRSEMNVSTLELGDSALYLCASSLEQGAASGYTFGSGTRLTVV.

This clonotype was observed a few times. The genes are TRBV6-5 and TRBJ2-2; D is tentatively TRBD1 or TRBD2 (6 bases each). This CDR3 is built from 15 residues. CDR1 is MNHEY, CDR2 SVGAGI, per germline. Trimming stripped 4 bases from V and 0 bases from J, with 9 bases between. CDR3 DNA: TGTGCCAGCAGTTTGGGGGGCTCGAACACCGGGGAGCTGTTTTTT. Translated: CASSLGGSNTGELFF.

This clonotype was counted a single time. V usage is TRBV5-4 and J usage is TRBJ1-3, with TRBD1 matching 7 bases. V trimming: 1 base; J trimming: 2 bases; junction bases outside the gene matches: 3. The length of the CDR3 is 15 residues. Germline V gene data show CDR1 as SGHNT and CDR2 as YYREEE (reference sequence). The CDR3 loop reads CASSLWQGAGNTIYF. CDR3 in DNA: TGTGCCAGCAGCTTGTGGCAGGGGGCTGGAAACACCATATATTTT.

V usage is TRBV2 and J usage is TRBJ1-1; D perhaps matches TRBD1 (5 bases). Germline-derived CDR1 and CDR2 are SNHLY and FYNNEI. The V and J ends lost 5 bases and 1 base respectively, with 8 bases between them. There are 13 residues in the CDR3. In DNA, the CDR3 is TGTGCCAGCAGTACAGGCCCGAACACTGAAGCTTTCTTT. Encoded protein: CASSTGPNTEAFF.

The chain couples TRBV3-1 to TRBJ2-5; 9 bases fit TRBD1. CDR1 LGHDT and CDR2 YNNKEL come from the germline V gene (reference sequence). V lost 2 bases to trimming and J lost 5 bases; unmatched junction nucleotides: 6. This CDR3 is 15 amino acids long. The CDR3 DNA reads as TGTGCCAGCAGCCAAAACCCGGGACAGGGTGAGACCCAGTACTTC. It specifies CASSQNPGQGETQYF.

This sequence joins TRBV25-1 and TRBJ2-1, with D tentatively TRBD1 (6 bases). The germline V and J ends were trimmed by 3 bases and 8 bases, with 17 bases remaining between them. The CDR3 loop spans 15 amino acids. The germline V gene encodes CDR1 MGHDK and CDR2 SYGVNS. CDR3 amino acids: CASSDPGAPTHEQFF. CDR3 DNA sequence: TGTGCCAGCAGTGATCCAGGGGCTCCAACACATGAGCAGTTCTTC.

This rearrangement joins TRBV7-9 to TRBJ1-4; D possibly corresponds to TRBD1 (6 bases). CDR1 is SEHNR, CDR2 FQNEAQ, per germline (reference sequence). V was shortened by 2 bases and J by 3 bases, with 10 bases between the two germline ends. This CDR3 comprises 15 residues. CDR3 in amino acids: CASSLLTGSNEKLFF. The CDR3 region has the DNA TGTGCCAGCAGCTTACTGACAGGTTCTAATGAAAAACTGTTTTTT.

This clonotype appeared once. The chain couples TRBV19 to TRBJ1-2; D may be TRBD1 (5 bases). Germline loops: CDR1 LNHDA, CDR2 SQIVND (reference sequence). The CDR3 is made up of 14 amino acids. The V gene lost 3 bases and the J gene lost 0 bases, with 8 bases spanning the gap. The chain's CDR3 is CASSILGPNYGYTF. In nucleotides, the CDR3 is TGTGCCAGTAGTATCTTGGGGCCTAACTATGGCTACACCTTC.

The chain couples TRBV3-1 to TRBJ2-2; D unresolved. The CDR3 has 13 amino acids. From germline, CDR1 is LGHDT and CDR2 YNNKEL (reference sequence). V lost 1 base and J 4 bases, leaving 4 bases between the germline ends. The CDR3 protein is CASSQVSTGELFF. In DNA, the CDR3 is TGTGCCAGCAGCCAAGTAAGCACCGGGGAGCTGTTTTTT.

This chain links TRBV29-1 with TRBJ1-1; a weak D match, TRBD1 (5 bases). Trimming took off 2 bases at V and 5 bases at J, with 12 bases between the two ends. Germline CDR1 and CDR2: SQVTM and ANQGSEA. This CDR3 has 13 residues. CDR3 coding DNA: TGCAGCGTTGAATATGGCAGGGATACTGAAGCTTTCTTT. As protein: CSVEYGRDTEAFF.

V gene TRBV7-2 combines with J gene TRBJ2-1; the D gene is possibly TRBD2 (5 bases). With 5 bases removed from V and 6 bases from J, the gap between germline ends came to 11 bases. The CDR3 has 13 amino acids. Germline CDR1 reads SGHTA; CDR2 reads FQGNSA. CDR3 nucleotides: TGTGCCAGCAGCAACGACTATTCCAATGAGCAGTTCTTC. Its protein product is CASSNDYSNEQFF.

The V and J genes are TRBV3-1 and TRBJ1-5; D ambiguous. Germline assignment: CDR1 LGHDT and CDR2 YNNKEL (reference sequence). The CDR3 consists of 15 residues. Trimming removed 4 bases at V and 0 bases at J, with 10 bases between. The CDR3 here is CASSPRSDSNQPQHF. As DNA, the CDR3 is TGTGCCAGCAGCCCAAGGAGTGATAGCAATCAGCCCCAGCATTTT.

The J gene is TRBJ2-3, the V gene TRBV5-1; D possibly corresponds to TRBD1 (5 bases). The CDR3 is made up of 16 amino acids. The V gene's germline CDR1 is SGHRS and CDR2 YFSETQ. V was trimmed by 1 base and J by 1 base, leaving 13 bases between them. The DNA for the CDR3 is TGCGCCAGCAGCTTGTCCGGCAGGGCCGGCACAGATACGCAGTATTTT. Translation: CASSLSGRAGTDTQYF. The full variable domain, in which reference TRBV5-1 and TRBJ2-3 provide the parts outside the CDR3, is KAGVTQTPRYLIKTRGQQVTLSCSPISGHRSVSWYQQTPGQGLQFLFEYFSETQRNKGNFPGRFSGRQFSNSRSEMNVSTLELGDSALYLCASSLSGRAGTDTQYFGPGTRLTVL.

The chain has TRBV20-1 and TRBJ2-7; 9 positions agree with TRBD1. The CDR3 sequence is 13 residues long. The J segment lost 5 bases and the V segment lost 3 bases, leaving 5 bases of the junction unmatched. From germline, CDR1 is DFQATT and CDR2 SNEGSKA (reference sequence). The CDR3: CSASNRGRDEQYF. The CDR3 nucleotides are TGCAGTGCTAGCAACAGGGGGCGCGACGAGCAGTACTTC.

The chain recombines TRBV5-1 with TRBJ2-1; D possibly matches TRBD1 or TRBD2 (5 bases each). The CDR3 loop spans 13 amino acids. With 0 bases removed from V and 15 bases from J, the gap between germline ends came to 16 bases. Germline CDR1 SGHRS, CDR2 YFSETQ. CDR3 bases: TGCGCCAGCAGCTTGGCCCCCAGGGACGTTGGGTTCTTC. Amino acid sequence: CASSLAPRDVGFF.

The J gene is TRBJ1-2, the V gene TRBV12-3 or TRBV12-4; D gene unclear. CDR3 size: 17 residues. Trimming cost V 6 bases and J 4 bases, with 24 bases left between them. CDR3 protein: CASSSDSPTTWGYGYTF. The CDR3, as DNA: TGTGCCAGCAGCTCGGACTCCCCTACTACTTGGGGCTATGGCTACACCTTC.

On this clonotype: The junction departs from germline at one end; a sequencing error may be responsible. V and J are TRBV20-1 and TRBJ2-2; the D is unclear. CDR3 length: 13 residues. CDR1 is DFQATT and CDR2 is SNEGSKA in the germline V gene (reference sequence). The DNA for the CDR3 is TGCAGTGCTGGAGATAGGAACACCGGGGAGCTGTTTTTT. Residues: CSAGDRNTGELFF.

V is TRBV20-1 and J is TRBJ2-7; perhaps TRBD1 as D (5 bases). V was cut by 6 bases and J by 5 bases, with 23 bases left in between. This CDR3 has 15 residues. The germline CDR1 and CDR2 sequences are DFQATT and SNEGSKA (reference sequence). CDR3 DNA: TGCAGTGCCGGGCCCACCCAGGGAACCATCCACGAGCAGTACTTC. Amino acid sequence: CSAGPTQGTIHEQYF.

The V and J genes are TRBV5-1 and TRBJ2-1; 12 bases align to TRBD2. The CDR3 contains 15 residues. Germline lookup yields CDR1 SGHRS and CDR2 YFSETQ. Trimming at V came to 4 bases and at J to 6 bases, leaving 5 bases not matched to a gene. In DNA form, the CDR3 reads TGCGCCAGCAGCGAACTAGCGGGAGGCTCCAATGAGCAGTTCTTC. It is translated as CASSELAGGSNEQFF. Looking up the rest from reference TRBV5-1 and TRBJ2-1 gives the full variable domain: KAGVTQTPRYLIKTRGQQVTLSCSPISGHRSVSWYQQTPGQGLQFLFEYFSETQRNKGNFPGRFSGRQFSNSRSEMNVSTLELGDSALYLCASSELAGGSNEQFFGPGTRLTVL.

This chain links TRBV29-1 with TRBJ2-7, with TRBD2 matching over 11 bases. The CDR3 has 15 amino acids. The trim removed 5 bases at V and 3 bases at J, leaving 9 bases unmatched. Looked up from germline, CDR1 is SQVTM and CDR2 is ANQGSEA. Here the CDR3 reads CSVLKLAGVNYEQYF. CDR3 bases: TGCAGCGTTCTCAAACTAGCGGGAGTCAACTACGAGCAGTACTTC.

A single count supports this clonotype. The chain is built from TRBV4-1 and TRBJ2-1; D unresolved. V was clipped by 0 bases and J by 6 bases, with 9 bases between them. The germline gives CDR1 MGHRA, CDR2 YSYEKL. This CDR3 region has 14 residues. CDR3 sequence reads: CASSQDAQPNEQFF. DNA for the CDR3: TGCGCCAGCAGCCAAGATGCACAGCCCAATGAGCAGTTCTTC.